What follows is one T cell receptor (beta chain) and its context. The data were taken from a study of radiotherapy plus CTLA-4 blockade in lung cancer. Only in-frame clones appear in the TCRdb table, and some are missing; sequencing was by immunoSEQ multiplex PCR. The sample has fewer than 100,000 clones, 78% seen once. J gave up 6 bases and V 6 bases, and 4 bases lay outside the gene matches. In germline, CDR1 is MNHEY, CDR2 SVGAGI. The CDR3 consists of 14 residues. The clonotype was recovered from a human donor with non-small cell lung cancer whose response to radiotherapy plus ipilimumab could not be evaluated. Some clones in this sample may be carry-over from other donors' samples. The chain uses TRBV6-5 and TRBJ2-2; 10 nucleotides line up with TRBD1. Sequences were derived from peripheral blood, sampled from a patient treated with radiotherapy plus ipilimumab. The CDR3 nucleotides read TGTGCCAGCAGGCCCGGGACAGGGGCCGGGGAGCTGTTTTTT. This encodes CASRPGTGAGELFF.